In this sample, the clone carrying this T cell receptor (beta chain) turned up a few times. Its target is not known. The V and J ends lost 5 bases and 6 bases, in that order; junction bases with no gene match: 6. This CDR3 is built from 15 residues. Germline CDR1 and CDR2: LNHDA and SQIVND (reference sequence). This sample is part of a study of cytomegalovirus exposure and HLA in healthy donors. The wider study: A data release that came early held 80 million to 95 million unique TCRs from HLA-typed donors. General study results and limits: Accurate predictions that matched the HLA-A and HLA-B alleles of most subjects were reportedly made from TCR beta sequences.

PCR primers comprised 60 Vbeta and 13 Jbeta primers. Sequencing was performed with immunoSEQ multiplex PCR; in TCRdb, only in-frame clones are kept and a portion is missing. There are 120,000 to 150,000 clones in the sample; over 65% occur only once, and roughly 1.7% lies in the top ten. The sequenced sample consisted of PBMCs. The gene calls are TRBV19 and TRBJ2-2; the match to TRBD1 covers 10 bases. This clonotype was obtained from a woman in her 30s in good health and CMV-seronegative. CDR3 coding DNA: TGTGCCAGTAGTCGGACAGGGGGAAGGGCCGGGGAGCTGTTTTTT. Its translation is CASSRTGGRAGELFF. The variable domain in full, completed from reference TRBV19 and TRBJ2-2, reads DGGITQSPKYLFRKEGQNVTLSCEQNLNHDAMYWYRQDPGQGLRLIYYSQIVNDFQKGDIAEGYSVSREKKESFPLTVTSAQKNPTAFYLCASSRTGGRAGELFFGEGSRLTVL.